This T cell receptor beta chain was retrieved from a study of shared clonotypes between healthy human individuals. Comment on this clone: Its target is not known.

Germline trimming cut 6 bases from V and 6 bases from J; bases unmatched to any gene: 19. CDR1 is LGHNT, CDR2 FRNRAP, per germline. This CDR3 region has 18 residues. Study findings and constraints: Only blood samples were collected, and tissue repertoires likely differ.

Researchers ran the assay at a deep level. The protocol was immunoSEQ multiplex PCR, while the TCRdb copy is restricted to in-frame clones and leaves out a portion. The sample shows 2 million to 3 million clones, under 95% of them seen only once. This TCR was recovered from a man between 18 and 35 years old in good health. Some clones in this sample may be carry-over from other donors' samples. The sequencing input was naive CD4+ T cells from PBMCs. Subset given: CD45RA+ positively selected. The chain couples TRBV12-5 to TRBJ2-1; 8 nucleotides agree with TRBD1. The CDR3 DNA is TGTGCTAGTGGCACCCGCCCCCCACAGGGGGGTGTGGGCAATGAGCAGTTCTTC. Protein product: CASGTRPPQGGVGNEQFF.